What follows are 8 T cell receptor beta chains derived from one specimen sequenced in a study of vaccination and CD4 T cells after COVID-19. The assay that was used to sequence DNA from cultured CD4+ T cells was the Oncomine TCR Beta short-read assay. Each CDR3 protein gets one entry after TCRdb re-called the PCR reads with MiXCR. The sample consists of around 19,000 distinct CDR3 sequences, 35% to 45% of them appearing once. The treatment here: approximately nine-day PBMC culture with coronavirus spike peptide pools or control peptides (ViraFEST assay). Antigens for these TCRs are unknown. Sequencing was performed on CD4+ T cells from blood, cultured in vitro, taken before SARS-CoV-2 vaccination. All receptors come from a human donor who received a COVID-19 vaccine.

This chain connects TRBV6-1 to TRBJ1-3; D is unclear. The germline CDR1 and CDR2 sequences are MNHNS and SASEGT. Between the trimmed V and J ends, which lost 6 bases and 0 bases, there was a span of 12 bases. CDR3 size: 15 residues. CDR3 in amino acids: CASRVFPNSGNTIYF. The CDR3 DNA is TGTGCCAGCAGAGTATTCCCGAACTCTGGAAACACCATATATTTT.

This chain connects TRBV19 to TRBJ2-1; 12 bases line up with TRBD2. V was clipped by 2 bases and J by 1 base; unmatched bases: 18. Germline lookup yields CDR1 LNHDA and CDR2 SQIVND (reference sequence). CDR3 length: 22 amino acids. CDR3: CASSITGREASGGGSSYNEQFF. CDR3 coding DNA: TGTGCCAGTAGTATAACCGGTCGGGAGGCTAGCGGGGGGGGCTCGTCCTACAATGAGCAGTTCTTC.

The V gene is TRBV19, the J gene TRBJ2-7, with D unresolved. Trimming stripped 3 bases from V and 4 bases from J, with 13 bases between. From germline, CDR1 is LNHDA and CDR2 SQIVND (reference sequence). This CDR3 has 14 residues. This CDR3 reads CASSMRQTKYEQYF. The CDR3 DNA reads TGTGCCAGTAGTATGCGGCAGACCAAATACGAGCAGTACTTC.

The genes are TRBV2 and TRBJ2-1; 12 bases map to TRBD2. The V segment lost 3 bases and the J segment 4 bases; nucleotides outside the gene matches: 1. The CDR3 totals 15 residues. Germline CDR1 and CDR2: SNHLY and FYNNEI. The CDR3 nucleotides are TGTGCCAGCAGTGAGACTAGCGGGGGATACAATGAGCAGTTCTTC. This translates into CASSETSGGYNEQFF.

This CDR3 is CASSSDRQPTGELFF. DNA of the CDR3: TGTGCCAGCAGTAGCGACAGGCAACCCACCGGGGAGCTGTTTTTT. The chain carries TRBV12-3 or TRBV12-4 and TRBJ2-2, with a weak D call TRBD1 (6 bases). CDR3 length: 15 amino acids. The V end lost 5 bases, the J end lost 4 bases, and 14 bases lay between the germline ends.

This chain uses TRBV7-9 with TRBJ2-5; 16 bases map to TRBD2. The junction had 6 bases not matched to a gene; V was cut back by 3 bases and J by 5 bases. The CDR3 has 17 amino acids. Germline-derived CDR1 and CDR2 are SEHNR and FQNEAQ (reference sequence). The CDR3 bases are TGTGCCAGCAGCTTGGGACTAGCGGGGGGGCATCAGGAGACCCAGTACTTC. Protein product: CASSLGLAGGHQETQYF.

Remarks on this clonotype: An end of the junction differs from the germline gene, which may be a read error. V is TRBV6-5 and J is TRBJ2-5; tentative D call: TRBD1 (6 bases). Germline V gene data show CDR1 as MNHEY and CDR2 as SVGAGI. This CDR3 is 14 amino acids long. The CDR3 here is CTSSYSRTVGTQYF. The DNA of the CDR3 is TGTACCAGCAGTTACTCCCGGACAGTTGGGACCCAGTACTTC.

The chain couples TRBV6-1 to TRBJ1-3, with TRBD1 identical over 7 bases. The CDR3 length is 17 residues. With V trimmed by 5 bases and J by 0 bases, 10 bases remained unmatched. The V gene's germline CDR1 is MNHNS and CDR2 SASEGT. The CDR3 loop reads CASSRTWTGLSGNTIYF. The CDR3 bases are TGTGCCAGCAGTCGTACGTGGACAGGTCTCTCTGGAAACACCATATATTTT.